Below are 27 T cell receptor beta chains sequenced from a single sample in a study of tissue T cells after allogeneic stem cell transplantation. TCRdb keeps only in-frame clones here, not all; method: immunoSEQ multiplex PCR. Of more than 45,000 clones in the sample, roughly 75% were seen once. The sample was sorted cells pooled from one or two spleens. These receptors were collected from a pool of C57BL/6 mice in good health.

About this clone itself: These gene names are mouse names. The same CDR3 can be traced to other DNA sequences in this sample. The CDR3 DNA, read in part, is TGTGCCAGCGGTGAAGGCACTACAGAAGTCTTC. Its protein product is CASGEGTTEVF. The whole CDR3 sequence reads CASGEGTTEVFF. The chain couples TRBV13-2 to TRBJ1-1; no definite D call. Coverage ceases 1 residue before the CDR3 finishes, and the germline J gene fills in the end. The V end lost 2 bases, the J end lost 5 bases, and 7 bases lay between the germline ends. The CDR3 loop spans 12 amino acids. Germline V gene sequence: CDR1 NNHNN, CDR2 SYGAGS (reference sequence).

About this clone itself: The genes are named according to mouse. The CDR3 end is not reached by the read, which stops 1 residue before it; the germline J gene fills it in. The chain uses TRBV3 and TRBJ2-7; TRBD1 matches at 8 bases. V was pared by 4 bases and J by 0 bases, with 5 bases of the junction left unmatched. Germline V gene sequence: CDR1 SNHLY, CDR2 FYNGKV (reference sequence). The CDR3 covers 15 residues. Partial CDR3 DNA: TGTGCCAGCAGCTCCGGGACAGGAAGCTCCTATGAACAGTAC. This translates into CASSSGTGSSYEQY. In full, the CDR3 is CASSSGTGSSYEQYF.

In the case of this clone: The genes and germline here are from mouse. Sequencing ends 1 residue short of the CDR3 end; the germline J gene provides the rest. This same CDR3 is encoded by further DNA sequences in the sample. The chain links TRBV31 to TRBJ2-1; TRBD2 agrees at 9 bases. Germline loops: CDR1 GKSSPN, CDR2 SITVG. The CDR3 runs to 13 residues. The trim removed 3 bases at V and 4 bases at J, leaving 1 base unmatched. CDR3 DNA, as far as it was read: TGTGCCTGGAGGGACTGGGGTTATGCTGAGCAGTTC. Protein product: CAWRDWGYAEQF. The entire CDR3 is CAWRDWGYAEQFF.

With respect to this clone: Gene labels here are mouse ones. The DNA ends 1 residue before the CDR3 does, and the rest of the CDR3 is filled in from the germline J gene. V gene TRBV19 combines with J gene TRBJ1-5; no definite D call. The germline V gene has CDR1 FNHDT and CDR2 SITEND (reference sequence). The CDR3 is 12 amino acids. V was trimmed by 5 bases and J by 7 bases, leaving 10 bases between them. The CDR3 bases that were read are TGTGCCAGCAGCCATGGCAGACAGGCTCCGCTT. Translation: CASSHGRQAPL. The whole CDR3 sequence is CASSHGRQAPLF.

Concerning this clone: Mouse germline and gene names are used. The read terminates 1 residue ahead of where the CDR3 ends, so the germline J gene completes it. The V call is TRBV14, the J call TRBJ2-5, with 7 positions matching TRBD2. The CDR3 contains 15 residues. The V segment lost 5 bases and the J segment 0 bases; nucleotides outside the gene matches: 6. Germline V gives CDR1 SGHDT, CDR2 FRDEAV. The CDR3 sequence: CASSLLGLNQDTQYF. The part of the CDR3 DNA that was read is TGTGCCAGCAGCCTACTGGGGCTTAACCAAGACACCCAGTAC.

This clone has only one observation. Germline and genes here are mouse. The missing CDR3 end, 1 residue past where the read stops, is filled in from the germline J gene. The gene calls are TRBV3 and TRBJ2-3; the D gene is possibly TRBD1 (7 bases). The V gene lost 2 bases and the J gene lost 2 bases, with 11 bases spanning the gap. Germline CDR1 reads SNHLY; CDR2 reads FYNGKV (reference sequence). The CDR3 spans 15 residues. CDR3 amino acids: CASSLKGGDAETLYF. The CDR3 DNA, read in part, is TGTGCCAGCAGCTTAAAAGGGGGCGATGCAGAAACGCTGTAT.

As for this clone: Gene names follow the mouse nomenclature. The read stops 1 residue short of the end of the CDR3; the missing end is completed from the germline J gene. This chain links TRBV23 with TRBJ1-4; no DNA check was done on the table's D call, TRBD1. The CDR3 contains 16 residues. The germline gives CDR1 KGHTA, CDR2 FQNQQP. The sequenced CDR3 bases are TGCTCCAGCAGTCAATTAAGACAGGGACCCAACGAAAGATTATTT. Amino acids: CSSSQLRQGPNERLF. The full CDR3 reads CSSSQLRQGPNERLFF. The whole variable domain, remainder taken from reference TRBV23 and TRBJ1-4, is DAAVTQKPRYLIKMKGQEAEMKCIPEKGHTAVFWYQQKQSKELKFLIYFQNQQPLDQIDMVKERFSAVCPSSSLCSLGIRTCEAEDSALYLCSSSQLRQGPNERLFFGHGTKLSVL.

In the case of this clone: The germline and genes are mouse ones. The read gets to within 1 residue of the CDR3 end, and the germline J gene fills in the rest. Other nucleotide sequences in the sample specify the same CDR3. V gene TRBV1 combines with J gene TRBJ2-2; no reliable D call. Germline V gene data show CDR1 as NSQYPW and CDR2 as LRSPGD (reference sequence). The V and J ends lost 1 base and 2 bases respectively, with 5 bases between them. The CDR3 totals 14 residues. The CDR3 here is CTCSAVGNTGQLYF. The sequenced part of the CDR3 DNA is TGCACCTGCAGTGCAGTCGGGAACACCGGGCAGCTCTAC.

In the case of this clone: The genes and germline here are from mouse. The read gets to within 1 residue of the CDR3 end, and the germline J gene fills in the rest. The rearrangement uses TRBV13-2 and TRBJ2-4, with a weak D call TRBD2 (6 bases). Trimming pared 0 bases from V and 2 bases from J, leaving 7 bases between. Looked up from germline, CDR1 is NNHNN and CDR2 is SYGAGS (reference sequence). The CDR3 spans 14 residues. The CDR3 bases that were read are TGTGCCAGCGGTGATGCTGGGGTTCAAAACACCTTGTAC. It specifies CASGDAGVQNTLY. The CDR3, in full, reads CASGDAGVQNTLYF.

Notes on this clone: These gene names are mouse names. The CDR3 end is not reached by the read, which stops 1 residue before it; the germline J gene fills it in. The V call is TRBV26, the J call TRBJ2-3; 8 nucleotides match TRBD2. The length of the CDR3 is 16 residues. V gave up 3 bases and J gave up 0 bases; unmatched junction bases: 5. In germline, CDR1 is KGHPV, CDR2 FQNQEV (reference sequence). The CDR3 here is CASSLLGGPSAETLYF. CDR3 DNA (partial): TGTGCCAGCAGTCTTCTGGGGGGCCCTAGTGCAGAAACGCTGTAT.

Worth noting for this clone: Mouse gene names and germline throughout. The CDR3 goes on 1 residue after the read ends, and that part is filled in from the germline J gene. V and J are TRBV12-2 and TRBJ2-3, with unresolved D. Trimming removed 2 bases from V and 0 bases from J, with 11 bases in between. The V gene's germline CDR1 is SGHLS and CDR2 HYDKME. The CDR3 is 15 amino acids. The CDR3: CASSPGRDSAETLYF. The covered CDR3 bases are TGTGCCAGCTCTCCCGGGAGGGATAGTGCAGAAACGCTGTAT.

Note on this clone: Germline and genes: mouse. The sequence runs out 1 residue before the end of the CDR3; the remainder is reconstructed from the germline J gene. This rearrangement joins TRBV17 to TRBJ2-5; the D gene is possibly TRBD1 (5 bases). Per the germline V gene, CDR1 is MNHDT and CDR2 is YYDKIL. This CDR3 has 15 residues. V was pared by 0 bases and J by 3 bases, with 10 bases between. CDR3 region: CASSRDPTEQDTQYF. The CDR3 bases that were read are TGTGCTAGCAGTAGAGATCCGACAGAGCAAGACACCCAGTAC.

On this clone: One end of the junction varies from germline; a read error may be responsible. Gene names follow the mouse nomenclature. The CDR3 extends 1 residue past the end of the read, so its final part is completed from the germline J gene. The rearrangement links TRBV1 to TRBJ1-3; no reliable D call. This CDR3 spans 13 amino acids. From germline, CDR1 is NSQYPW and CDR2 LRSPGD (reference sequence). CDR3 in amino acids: CTCGASVGNTLYF. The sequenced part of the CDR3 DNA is TGCACCTGCGGTGCGTCAGTCGGAAATACGCTCTAT.

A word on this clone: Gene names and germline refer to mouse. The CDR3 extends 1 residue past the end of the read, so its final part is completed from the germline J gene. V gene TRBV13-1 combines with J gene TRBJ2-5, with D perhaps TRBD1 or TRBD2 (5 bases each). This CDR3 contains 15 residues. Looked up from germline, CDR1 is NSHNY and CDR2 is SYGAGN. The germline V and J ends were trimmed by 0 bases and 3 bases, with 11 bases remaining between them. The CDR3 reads CASSDALGRQDTQYF. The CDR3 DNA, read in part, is TGTGCCAGCAGTGATGCCCTGGGACGACAAGACACCCAGTAC.

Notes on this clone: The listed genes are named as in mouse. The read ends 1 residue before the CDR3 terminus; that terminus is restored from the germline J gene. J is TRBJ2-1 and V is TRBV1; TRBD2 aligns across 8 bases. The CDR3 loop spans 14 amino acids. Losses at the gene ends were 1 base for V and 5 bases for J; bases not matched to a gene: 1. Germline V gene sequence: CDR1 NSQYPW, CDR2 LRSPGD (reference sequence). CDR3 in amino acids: CTCSAAWGDAEQFF. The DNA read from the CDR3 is TGCACCTGCAGTGCAGCCTGGGGGGATGCTGAGCAGTTC.

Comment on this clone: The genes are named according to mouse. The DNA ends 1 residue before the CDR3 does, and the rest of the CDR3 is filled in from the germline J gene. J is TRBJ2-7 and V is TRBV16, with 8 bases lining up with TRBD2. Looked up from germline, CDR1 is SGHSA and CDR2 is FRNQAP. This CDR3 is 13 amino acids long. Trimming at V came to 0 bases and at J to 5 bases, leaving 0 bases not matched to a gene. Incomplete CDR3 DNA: TGTGCAAGCAGCTTAGACTGGGGGGATGAACAGTAC. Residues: CASSLDWGDEQY. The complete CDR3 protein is CASSLDWGDEQYF.

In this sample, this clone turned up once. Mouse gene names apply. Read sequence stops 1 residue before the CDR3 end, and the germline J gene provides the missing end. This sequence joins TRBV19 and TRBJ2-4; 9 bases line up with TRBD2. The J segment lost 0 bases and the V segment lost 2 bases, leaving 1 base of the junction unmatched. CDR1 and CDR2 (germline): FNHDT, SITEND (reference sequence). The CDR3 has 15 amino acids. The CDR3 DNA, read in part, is TGTGCCAGCAGTATGACTGGGGGTAGTCAAAACACCTTGTAC. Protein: CASSMTGGSQNTLY. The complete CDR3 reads CASSMTGGSQNTLYF.

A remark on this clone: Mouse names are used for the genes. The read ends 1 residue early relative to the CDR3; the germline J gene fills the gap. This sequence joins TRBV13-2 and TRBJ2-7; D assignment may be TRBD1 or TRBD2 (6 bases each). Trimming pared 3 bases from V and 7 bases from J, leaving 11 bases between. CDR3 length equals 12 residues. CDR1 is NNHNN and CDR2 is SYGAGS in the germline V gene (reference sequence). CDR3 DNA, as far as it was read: TGTGCCAGCGGTGCGGGGGCGCGCGAACAGTAC. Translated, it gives CASGAGAREQY. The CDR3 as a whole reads CASGAGAREQYF.

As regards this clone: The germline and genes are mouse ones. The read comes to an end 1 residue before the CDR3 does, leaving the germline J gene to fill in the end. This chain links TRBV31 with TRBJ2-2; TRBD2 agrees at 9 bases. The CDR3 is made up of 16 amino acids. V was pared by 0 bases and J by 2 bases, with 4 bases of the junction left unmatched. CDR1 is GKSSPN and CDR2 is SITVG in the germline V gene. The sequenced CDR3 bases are TGTGCCTGGAGTCTAGGTGGGGGGGCGAACACCGGGCAGCTCTAC. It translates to CAWSLGGGANTGQLY. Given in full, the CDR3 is CAWSLGGGANTGQLYF.

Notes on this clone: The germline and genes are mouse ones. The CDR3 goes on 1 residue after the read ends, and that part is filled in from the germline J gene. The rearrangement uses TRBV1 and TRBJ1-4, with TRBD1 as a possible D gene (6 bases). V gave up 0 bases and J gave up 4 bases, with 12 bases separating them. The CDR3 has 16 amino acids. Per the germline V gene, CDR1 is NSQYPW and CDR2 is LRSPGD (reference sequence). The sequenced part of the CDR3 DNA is TGCACCTGCAGTGCAGATCCGGGACATCTCAACGAAAGATTATTT. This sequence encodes CTCSADPGHLNERLF. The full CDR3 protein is CTCSADPGHLNERLFF. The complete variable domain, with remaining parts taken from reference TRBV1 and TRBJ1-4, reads VTLLEQNPRWRLVPRGQAVNLRCILKNSQYPWMSWYQQDLQKQLQWLFTLRSPGDKEVKSLPGADYLATRVTDTELRLQVANMSQGRTLYCTCSADPGHLNERLFFGHGTKLSVL.

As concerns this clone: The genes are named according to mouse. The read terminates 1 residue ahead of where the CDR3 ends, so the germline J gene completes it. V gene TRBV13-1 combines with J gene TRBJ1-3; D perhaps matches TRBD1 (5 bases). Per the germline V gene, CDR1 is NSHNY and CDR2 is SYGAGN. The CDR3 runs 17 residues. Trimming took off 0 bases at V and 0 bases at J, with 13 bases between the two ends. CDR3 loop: CASSDARSGNSGNTLYF. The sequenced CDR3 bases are TGTGCCAGCAGTGATGCAAGGTCAGGGAATTCTGGAAATACGCTCTAT.

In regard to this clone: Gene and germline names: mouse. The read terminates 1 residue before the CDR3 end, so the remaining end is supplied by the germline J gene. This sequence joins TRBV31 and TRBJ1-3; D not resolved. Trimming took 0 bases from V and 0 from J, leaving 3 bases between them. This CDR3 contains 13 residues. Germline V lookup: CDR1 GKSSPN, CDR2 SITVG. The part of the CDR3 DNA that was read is TGTGCCTGGAGTCTCAGTTCTGGAAATACGCTCTAT. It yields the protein CAWSLSSGNTLY. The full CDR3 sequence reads CAWSLSSGNTLYF. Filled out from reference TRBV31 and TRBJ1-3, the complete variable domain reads AQTIHQWPVAEIKAVGSPLSLGCTIKGKSSPNLYWYWQATGGTLQQLFYSITVGQVESVVQLNLSASRPKDDQFILSTEKLLLSHSGFYLCAWSLSSGNTLYFGEGSRLIVV.

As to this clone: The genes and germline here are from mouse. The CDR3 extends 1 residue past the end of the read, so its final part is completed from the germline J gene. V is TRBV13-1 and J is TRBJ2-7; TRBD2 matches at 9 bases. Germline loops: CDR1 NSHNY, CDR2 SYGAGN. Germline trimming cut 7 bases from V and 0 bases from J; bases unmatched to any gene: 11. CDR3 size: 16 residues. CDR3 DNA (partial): TGTGCCAGCGGGATCCACTGGGGGGCTTTCTCCTATGAACAGTAC. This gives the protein CASGIHWGAFSYEQY. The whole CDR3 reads CASGIHWGAFSYEQYF.

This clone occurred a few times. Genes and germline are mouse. The sequenced part of the CDR3 DNA is TGTGCCAGCAGTCTCCGGGACAGTTCTGGAAATACGCTCTAT. The encoded protein is CASSLRDSSGNTLY. The CDR3 reads in full as CASSLRDSSGNTLYF. The gene calls are TRBV13-3 and TRBJ1-3; 7 bases match TRBD1. With the read ending 1 residue before the CDR3 end, the germline J gene is used to fill in that end. The germline gives CDR1 NNHDY, CDR2 SYVADS. The CDR3 loop spans 15 amino acids. J lost 0 bases, V lost 4 bases, and 4 bases had no gene match.

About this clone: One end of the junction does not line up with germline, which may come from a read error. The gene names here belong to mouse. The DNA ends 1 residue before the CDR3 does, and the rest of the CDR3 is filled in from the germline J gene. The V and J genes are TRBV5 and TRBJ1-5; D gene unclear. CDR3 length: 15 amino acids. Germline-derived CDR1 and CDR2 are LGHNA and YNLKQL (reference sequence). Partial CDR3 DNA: TGTGCCAGCAGCCAAGATGGGGTTAACGACCAGGCTCCGCTT. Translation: CASSQDGVNDQAPL. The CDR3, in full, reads CASSQDGVNDQAPLF.

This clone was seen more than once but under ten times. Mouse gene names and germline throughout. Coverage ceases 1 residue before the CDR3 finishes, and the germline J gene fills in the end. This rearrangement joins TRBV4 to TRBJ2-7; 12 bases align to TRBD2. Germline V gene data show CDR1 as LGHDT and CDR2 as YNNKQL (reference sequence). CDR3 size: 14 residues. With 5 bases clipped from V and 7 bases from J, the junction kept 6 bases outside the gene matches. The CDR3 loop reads CASSRLGGRREQYF. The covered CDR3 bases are TGTGCCAGCAGCCGACTGGGGGGGCGACGGGAACAGTAC.

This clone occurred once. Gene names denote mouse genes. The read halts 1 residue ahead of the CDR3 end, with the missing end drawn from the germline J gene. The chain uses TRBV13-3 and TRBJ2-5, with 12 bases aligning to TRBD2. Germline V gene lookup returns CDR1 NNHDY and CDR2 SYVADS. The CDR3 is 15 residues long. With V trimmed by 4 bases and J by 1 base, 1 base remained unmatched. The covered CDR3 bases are TGTGCCAGCAGTCGGACTGGGGGGGACCAAGACACCCAGTAC. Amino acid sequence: CASSRTGGDQDTQY. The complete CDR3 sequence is CASSRTGGDQDTQYF.